The 22 T cell receptor beta chains given below trace back to one sample, sequenced in a study of blood T cell repertoires in COVID-19. Some clones are missing from TCRdb's copy, which holds only in-frame ones; the method was immunoSEQ multiplex PCR. The sample has approximately 230,000 clones, 70% to 85% seen once; the top ten hold roughly 10%. The sequenced sample consisted of peripheral blood. The receptor source for this set is an elderly man with acute or convalescent COVID-19.

This rearrangement joins TRBV6-2 or TRBV6-3 to TRBJ1-2; 7 nucleotides line up with TRBD1. V lost 1 base and J lost 0; bases outside the gene matches: 8. The CDR3 is 17 amino acids. Germline values: CDR1 MNHEY, CDR2 SVGEGT. CDR3 bases: TGTGCCAGCAGTTACTTGACAGGGAAAGCTTCTAACTATGGCTACACCTTC. It specifies CASSYLTGKASNYGYTF.

CDR3 DNA: TGTGCCAGCAGCTTTTCGGAGCCCTCTTACGAGCAGTACTTC. The encoded protein is CASSFSEPSYEQYF. This rearrangement joins TRBV7-9 to TRBJ2-7, with unresolved D. The germline V and J ends were trimmed by 3 bases and 4 bases, with 13 bases remaining between them. The CDR3 is 14 amino acids. The V gene's germline CDR1 is SEHNR and CDR2 FQNEAQ (reference sequence).

This chain uses TRBV7-9 with TRBJ2-7; 8 nucleotides align to TRBD1. Germline CDR1 and CDR2: SEHNR and FQNEAQ (reference sequence). The V and J ends lost 5 bases and 4 bases, in that order; junction bases with no gene match: 7. CDR3 size: 14 residues. The CDR3 DNA reads as TGTGCCAGCAGCGCAGGGGGCTCCAAATACGAGCAGTACTTC. This codes for CASSAGGSKYEQYF.

In nucleotides, the CDR3 is TGCGCCAGCAGCACGGGACAGGTGTATGGCTACACCTTC. It is translated as CASSTGQVYGYTF. V usage is TRBV5-1 and J usage is TRBJ1-2, with 8 positions matching TRBD1. The CDR3 has 13 amino acids. In germline, CDR1 is SGHRS, CDR2 YFSETQ. Trimming at V came to 4 bases and at J to 5 bases, leaving 4 bases not matched to a gene.

This chain links TRBV18 with TRBJ2-1, with 7 bases matching TRBD1. Germline V lookup: CDR1 KGHSH, CDR2 LQKENI. V was clipped by 5 bases and J by 4 bases; unmatched bases: 8. This CDR3 has 15 residues. The DNA of the CDR3 is TGTGCCAGCTCATCGCGGACAGGAACGTACAATGAGCAGTTCTTC. The encoded protein is CASSSRTGTYNEQFF.

The chain is built from TRBV15 and TRBJ1-1; D is unclear. CDR1 LNHNV and CDR2 YYDKDF come from the germline V gene (reference sequence). V was clipped by 7 bases and J by 0 bases, with 9 bases between them. This CDR3 comprises 13 residues. Here the CDR3 DNA reads TGTGCCACCATGGGCCGCATGAACACTGAAGCTTTCTTT. Translating gives CATMGRMNTEAFF.

V gene TRBV5-5 combines with J gene TRBJ2-1; 8 bases fit TRBD1. The CDR3 has 16 amino acids. V gave up 1 base and J gave up 3 bases; unmatched junction bases: 6. The germline CDR1 and CDR2 sequences are SGHKS and YYEKEE (reference sequence). The DNA of the CDR3 is TGTGCCAGCAGCTTGCCGACAGGGGCGGGCTACAATGAGCAGTTCTTC. Translation gives CASSLPTGAGYNEQFF.

The genes are TRBV5-1 and TRBJ2-3; 8 nucleotides agree with TRBD2. Germline CDR1 and CDR2: SGHRS and YFSETQ. The CDR3 spans 16 residues. J gave up 1 base and V 0 bases, and 4 bases lay outside the gene matches. CDR3 sequence reads: CASSLAGLERTDTQYF. DNA of the CDR3: TGCGCCAGCAGCTTGGCGGGACTAGAACGCACAGATACGCAGTATTTT.

This clone has a handful of counts. The chain carries TRBV5-1 and TRBJ1-6, with TRBD1 identical over 8 bases. V lost 1 base, J lost 3 bases, and 3 bases stayed unmatched. Germline CDR1 SGHRS, CDR2 YFSETQ. The CDR3 is 16 amino acids. CDR3 loop: CASSLIGTGYNSPLHF. CDR3 nucleotides: TGCGCCAGCAGCTTGATAGGGACAGGCTATAATTCACCCCTCCACTTT. Variable domain in full (rest from reference TRBV5-1 and TRBJ1-6): KAGVTQTPRYLIKTRGQQVTLSCSPISGHRSVSWYQQTPGQGLQFLFEYFSETQRNKGNFPGRFSGRQFSNSRSEMNVSTLELGDSALYLCASSLIGTGYNSPLHFGNGTRLTVT.

A word on this clone: The same CDR3 arises from other DNA sequences in this sample as well. This chain uses TRBV20-1 with TRBJ2-7; TRBD1 might be the D (6 bases). Trimming shortened V by 1 base and J by 5 bases, and 6 bases separated the two germline ends. Per the germline V gene, CDR1 is DFQATT and CDR2 is SNEGSKA (reference sequence). This CDR3 is 11 amino acids long. The CDR3 DNA sequence: TGCAGTGCTAGAGGGGGGCACGAGCAGTACTTC. Its protein is CSARGGHEQYF.

The genes are TRBV7-8 and TRBJ1-5; TRBD1 matches at 8 bases. Germline values: CDR1 SGHVS, CDR2 FQNEAQ. The CDR3 loop spans 13 amino acids. The junction had 5 bases not matched to a gene; V was cut back by 5 bases and J by 8 bases. CDR3 residues: CASSRVTGEPQHF. The CDR3 DNA is TGTGCCAGCAGCCGAGTGACAGGGGAGCCCCAGCATTTT.

The chain recombines TRBV7-3 with TRBJ2-1; TRBD2 aligns across 9 bases. V lost 5 bases to trimming and J lost 1 base; unmatched junction nucleotides: 3. Germline values: CDR1 SGHTA, CDR2 FQGTGA. There are 15 residues in the CDR3. CDR3 amino acids: CASSPTSGSYNEQFF. CDR3 DNA sequence: TGTGCCAGCAGCCCCACTAGCGGGTCCTACAATGAGCAGTTCTTC.

This chain joins TRBV24-1 and TRBJ2-7; tentatively, D is TRBD1 (7 bases). The CDR3 is 16 amino acids. Looked up from germline, CDR1 is KGHDR and CDR2 is SFDVKD. The V and J ends lost 1 base and 2 bases respectively, with 14 bases between them. The CDR3 sequence: CATSDFGQGGTYEQYF. The CDR3 nucleotides read TGTGCCACCAGTGATTTCGGCCAGGGGGGTACCTACGAGCAGTACTTC.

This chain joins TRBV11-2 and TRBJ1-2; D unclear. The CDR3 is 13 amino acids. Trimming removed 5 bases from V and 1 base from J, with 8 bases in between. CDR1 is SGHAT, CDR2 FQNNGV, per germline. The CDR3 is CASSVTSNYGYTF. For the CDR3, the DNA is TGTGCCAGCAGCGTGACTAGTAACTATGGCTACACCTTC.

The chain links TRBV9 to TRBJ2-3; D is possibly TRBD1 (6 bases). Germline loops: CDR1 SGDLS, CDR2 YYNGEE. The V end lost 3 bases, the J end lost 5 bases, and 10 bases lay between the germline ends. The CDR3 sequence is 13 residues long. CDR3: CASSGGPQDTQYF. CDR3 in DNA: TGTGCCAGCAGCGGGGGGCCTCAAGATACGCAGTATTTT.

The chain combines TRBV28 with TRBJ2-2, with TRBD1 matching 12 bases. The CDR3 has 15 amino acids. The J segment lost 5 bases and the V segment lost 8 bases, leaving 6 bases of the junction unmatched. CDR1 is MDHEN and CDR2 is SYDVKM in the germline V gene. CDR3 in amino acids: CASGTGGVKTGELFF. CDR3 coding DNA: TGTGCCAGCGGGACAGGGGGCGTAAAAACCGGGGAGCTGTTTTTT.

CDR3 DNA sequence: TGTGCCAGCTCACCGGAGATTGGAGGCGCTAATCAGCCCCAGCATTTT. It encodes CASSPEIGGANQPQHF. This chain connects TRBV18 to TRBJ1-5; D is ambiguous. The CDR3 is 16 residues long. The V gene's germline CDR1 is KGHSH and CDR2 LQKENI. Trimming stripped 3 bases from V and 4 bases from J, with 16 bases between.

The rearrangement uses TRBV4-1 and TRBJ2-2, with 8 bases fitting TRBD2. The CDR3 contains 15 residues. V gave up 1 base and J gave up 6 bases; unmatched junction bases: 4. Germline V gene lookup returns CDR1 MGHRA and CDR2 YSYEKL. The DNA of the CDR3 is TGCGCCAGCAGCCAAGTAGGGACTAGTTCCGGGGAGCTGTTTTTT. This sequence encodes CASSQVGTSSGELFF.

The chain is built from TRBV6-5 and TRBJ2-7, with D possibly TRBD1 on 6 matching bases. This CDR3 has 15 residues. Germline CDR1 MNHEY, CDR2 SVGAGI. V lost 7 bases to trimming and J lost 0 bases, with 16 bases between them. CDR3 coding DNA: TGTGCCAGCAACCAAGGGACACCCAGCTCCTACGAGCAGTACTTC. It encodes CASNQGTPSSYEQYF.

The chain combines TRBV7-9 with TRBJ1-1; D remains unclear. Germline V lookup: CDR1 SEHNR, CDR2 FQNEAQ (reference sequence). V lost 1 base and J lost 4, with 7 bases in between. CDR3 length: 13 amino acids. The CDR3 loop is CASSLGGGTEAFF. The CDR3 DNA reads as TGTGCCAGCAGCTTAGGAGGTGGCACTGAAGCTTTCTTT.

This clone was seen a few times. V gene TRBV9 combines with J gene TRBJ1-6, with 8 bases fitting TRBD1. The CDR3 loop spans 16 amino acids. Germline V gene sequence: CDR1 SGDLS, CDR2 YYNGEE. After removal of 3 bases from V and 6 bases from J, the junction contained 8 bases not matched to a gene. CDR3 nucleotides: TGTGCCAGCAGCGCGTCAACAGGGGGGAGTAATTCACCCCTCCACTTT. Protein sequence: CASSASTGGSNSPLHF.

The chain couples TRBV19 to TRBJ1-5; D may be TRBD1 (5 bases). The germline V gene has CDR1 LNHDA and CDR2 SQIVND (reference sequence). Trimming removed 11 bases at V and 1 base at J, with 9 bases between. The length of the CDR3 is 12 residues. The DNA of the CDR3 is TGTGCCGCAAAGGGGAGCAATCAGCCCCAGCATTTT. It is translated as CAAKGSNQPQHF.